This TCR beta chain was obtained from a study of beta chain features in type 1 diabetes. The CDR3 is 16 residues long. Trimming removed 4 bases from V and 2 bases from J; junction bases left unmatched: 9. Germline CDR1 SGHRS, CDR2 YFSETQ. Expressed TCRB transcripts were sequenced after all isolated RNA was converted to cDNA. Using immunoSEQ multiplex PCR, the repertoire was profiled, and TCRdb retains in-frame clones only, with some absent. This table holds 150,000 to 190,000 clones, less than 9.5% found once. The TCR comes from a man younger than 35 in good health. Sequencing input: central memory CD4+ T cells from blood. The chain is built from TRBV5-1 and TRBJ1-2; 9 nucleotides agree with TRBD1. CDR3 loop: CASSQSGTGSNYGYTF. The CDR3, as DNA: TGCGCCAGCAGCCAATCCGGGACAGGGAGCAACTATGGCTACACCTTC.